This TCR beta chain was sequenced during a study of shared clonotypes between healthy human individuals. This CDR3 has 13 amino acids. Trimming removed 5 bases at V and 10 bases at J, with 15 bases between. Germline loops: CDR1 SNHLY, CDR2 FYNNEI. The repertoire was sequenced with immunoSEQ multiplex PCR; TCRdb's copy has only in-frame clones and lacks some. This table has some 1 million clones, about 77% appearing once. This clone has just one count. V is TRBV2 and J is TRBJ2-1; D might be TRBD2 (6 bases). Specimen: memory CD4+ T cells sorted from blood. Specified subset: CD45RA-negative fraction. This TCR was sampled from a young man in good health. Written as DNA, the CDR3 is TGTGCCAGCAGTCGCGGGACGGCGGAGGAGCAGTTCTTC. It specifies CASSRGTAEEQFF.